This T cell receptor (beta chain) was captured by sequencing in a study of T cell repertoires in cytomegalovirus infection. This clonotype was observed a handful of times. Its antigen is not known. TCRdb reprocessed the reads via MiXCR and lists one record per CDR3 protein. The sample includes about 89,000 distinct CDR3 sequences, around 28% seen only once; the top ten take less than 75%. V was clipped by 0 bases and J by 1 base; unmatched bases: 11. Per the germline V gene, CDR1 is DFQATT and CDR2 is SNEGSKA (reference sequence). This CDR3 region has 17 residues. The chain carries TRBV20-1 and TRBJ2-7, with 8 bases lining up with TRBD1. Specimen: CD8+ T cells from cultured PBMCs, collected from culture after CMV antigen stimulation. This receptor was identified in a human donor in good health (CMV status not recorded). Some clones in this sample may be carry-over from other donors' samples. As DNA, the CDR3 is TGCAGTGCTAGAGATTGGCAGGGACAGGCGCTTTCCTACGAGCAGTACTTC. Protein product: CSARDWQGQALSYEQYF.